The present entry profiles one TCR beta chain with its context. Its antigen is as yet unknown. The data derive from a study of T cell responses to AZD1222 COVID-19 vaccine. Background on the study: Pooled in the analysis were second doses at about 4 or about 12 weeks.

CDR3 length equals 13 residues. Germline V gene lookup returns CDR1 MRHNA and CDR2 SNTAGT. The germline V and J ends were trimmed by 6 bases and 6 bases, with 9 bases remaining between them. The protocol was immunoSEQ multiplex PCR, while the TCRdb copy is restricted to in-frame clones and leaves out a portion. The table has roughly 120,000 clones, 75% to 90% seen once; the top ten hold about 5.2%. Overall study findings and caveats: The donor group comprised mostly white British people and more females; the analysis possibly underestimated clonal diversity.

The sequence came from an adult in good health. Source: peripheral blood, taken on day 0 of AZD1222 vaccination. The rearrangement uses TRBV6-4 and TRBJ1-6; weak D call: TRBD1 (5 bases). The CDR3 spells CASSADSNSPLHF. Here the CDR3 DNA reads TGTGCCAGCAGCGCCGACAGTAATTCACCCCTCCACTTT.